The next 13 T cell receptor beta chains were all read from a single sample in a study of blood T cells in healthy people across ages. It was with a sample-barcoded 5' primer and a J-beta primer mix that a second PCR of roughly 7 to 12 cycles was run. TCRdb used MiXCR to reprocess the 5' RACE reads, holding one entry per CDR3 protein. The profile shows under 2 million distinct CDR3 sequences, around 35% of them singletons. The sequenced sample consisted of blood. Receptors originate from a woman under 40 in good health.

The CDR3 protein is CASSLRGSGELYF. CDR3 coding DNA: TGTGCCAGCAGCTTAAGAGGTTCCGGGGAGCTGTATTTT. The V call is TRBV9, the J call TRBJ2-3; a possible D gene is TRBD2 (5 bases). V lost 4 bases and J lost 14, with 20 bases in between. The CDR3 extends over 13 amino acids. Looked up from germline, CDR1 is SGDLS and CDR2 is YYNGEE.

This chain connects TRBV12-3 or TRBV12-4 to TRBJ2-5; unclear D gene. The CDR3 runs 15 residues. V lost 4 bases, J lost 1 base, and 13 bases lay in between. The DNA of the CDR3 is TGTGCCAGCAGTTCCGATACAAGTTTCCAAGAGACCCAGTACTTC. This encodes CASSSDTSFQETQYF.

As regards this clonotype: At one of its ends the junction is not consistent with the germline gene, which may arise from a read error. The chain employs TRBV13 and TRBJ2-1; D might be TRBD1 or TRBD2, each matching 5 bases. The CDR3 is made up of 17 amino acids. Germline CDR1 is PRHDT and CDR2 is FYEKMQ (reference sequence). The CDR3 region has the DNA TGCGCCAGCAGCCCCCTTCGGGCAGGGAGCTCCTACAATGAGCAGTTCTTC. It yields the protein CASSPLRAGSSYNEQFF.

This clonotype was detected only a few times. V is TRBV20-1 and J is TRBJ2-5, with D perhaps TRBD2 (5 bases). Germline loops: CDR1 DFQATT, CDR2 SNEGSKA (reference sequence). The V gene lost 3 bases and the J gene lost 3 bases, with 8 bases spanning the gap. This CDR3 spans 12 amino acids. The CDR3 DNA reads TGCAGTGCTAGCGGGGAAGAAGAGACCCAGTACTTC. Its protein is CSASGEEETQYF.

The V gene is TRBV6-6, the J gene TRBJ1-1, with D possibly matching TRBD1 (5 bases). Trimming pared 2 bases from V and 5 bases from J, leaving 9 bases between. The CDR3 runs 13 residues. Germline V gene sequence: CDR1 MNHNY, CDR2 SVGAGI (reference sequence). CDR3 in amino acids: CASSYGHRTEAFF. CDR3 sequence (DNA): TGTGCCAGCAGTTACGGACACCGAACTGAAGCTTTCTTT.

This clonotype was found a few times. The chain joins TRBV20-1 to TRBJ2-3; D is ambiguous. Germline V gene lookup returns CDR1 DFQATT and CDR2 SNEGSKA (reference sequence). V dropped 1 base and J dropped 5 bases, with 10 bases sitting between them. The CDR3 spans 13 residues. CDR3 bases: TGCAGTGCTAGAGGATCGGCCGTAGATACGCAGTATTTT. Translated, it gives CSARGSAVDTQYF.

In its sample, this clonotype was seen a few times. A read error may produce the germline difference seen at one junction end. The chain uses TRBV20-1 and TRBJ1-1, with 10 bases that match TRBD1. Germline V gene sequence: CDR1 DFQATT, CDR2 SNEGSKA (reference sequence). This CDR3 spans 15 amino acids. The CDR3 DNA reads TGCAGTACTAGAGAAGGCCGGGACAGGGGCTTGTCAGCTTTCTTT. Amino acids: CSTREGRDRGLSAFF.

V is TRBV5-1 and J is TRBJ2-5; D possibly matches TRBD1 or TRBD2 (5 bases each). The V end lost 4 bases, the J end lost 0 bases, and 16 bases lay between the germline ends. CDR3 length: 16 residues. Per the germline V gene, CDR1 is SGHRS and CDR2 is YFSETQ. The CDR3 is CASSARGPQYQETQYF. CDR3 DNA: TGCGCCAGCAGCGCCCGGGGACCGCAGTACCAAGAGACCCAGTACTTC.

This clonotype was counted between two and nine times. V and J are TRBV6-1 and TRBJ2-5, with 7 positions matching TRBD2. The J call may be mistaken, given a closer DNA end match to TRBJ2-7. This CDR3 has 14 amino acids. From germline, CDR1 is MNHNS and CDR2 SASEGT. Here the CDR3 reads CASMSRGEGYEQYF. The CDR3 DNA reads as TGTGCCAGCATGTCCCGGGGGGAAGGCTACGAGCAGTACTTC.

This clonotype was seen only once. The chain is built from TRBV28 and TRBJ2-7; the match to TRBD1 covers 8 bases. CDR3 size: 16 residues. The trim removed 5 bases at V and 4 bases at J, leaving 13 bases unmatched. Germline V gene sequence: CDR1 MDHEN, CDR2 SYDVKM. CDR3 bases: TGTGCCAGCAGTCTTGGGTCCGGGACAGGAAGATACGAGCAGTACTTC. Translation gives CASSLGSGTGRYEQYF.

CDR3 coding DNA: TGTGCCAGCAGCGTAGCACTCGGCCAAGGGCAGTACTTC. As protein: CASSVALGQGQYF. The chain joins TRBV9 to TRBJ2-7; D gene ambiguous. The germline V gene has CDR1 SGDLS and CDR2 YYNGEE. This CDR3 contains 13 residues. The V end lost 0 bases, the J end lost 9 bases, and 13 bases lay between the germline ends. Using reference TRBV9 and TRBJ2-7 for the parts outside the CDR3, the full variable domain is DSGVTQTPKHLITATGQRVTLRCSPRSGDLSVYWYQQSLDQGLQFLIQYYNGEERAKGNILERFSAQQFPDLHSELNLSSLELGDSALYFCASSVALGQGQYFGPGTRLTVT.

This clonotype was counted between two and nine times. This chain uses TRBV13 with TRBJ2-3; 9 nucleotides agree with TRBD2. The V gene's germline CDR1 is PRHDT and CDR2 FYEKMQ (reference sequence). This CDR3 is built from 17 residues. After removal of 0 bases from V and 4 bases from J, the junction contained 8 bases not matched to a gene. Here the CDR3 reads CASSLGRGSGGPDTQYF. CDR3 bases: TGTGCCAGCAGCTTAGGCCGAGGTAGCGGGGGACCAGATACGCAGTATTTT. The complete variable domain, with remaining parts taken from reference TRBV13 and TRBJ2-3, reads AAGVIQSPRHLIKEKRETATLKCYPIPRHDTVYWYQQGPGQDPQFLISFYEKMQSDKGSIPDRFSAQQFSDYHSELNMSSLELGDSALYFCASSLGRGSGGPDTQYFGPGTRLTVL.

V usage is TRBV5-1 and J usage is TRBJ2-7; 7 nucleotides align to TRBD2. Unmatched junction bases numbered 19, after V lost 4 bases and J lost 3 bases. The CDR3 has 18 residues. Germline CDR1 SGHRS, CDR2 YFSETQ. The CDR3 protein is CASSLSIGSGTNFYEQYF. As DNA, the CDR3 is TGCGCCAGCAGCCTCTCGATCGGTTCGGGGACTAACTTCTACGAGCAGTACTTC. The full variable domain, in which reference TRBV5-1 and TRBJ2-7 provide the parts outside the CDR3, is KAGVTQTPRYLIKTRGQQVTLSCSPISGHRSVSWYQQTPGQGLQFLFEYFSETQRNKGNFPGRFSGRQFSNSRSEMNVSTLELGDSALYLCASSLSIGSGTNFYEQYFGPGTRLTVT.